The 32 T cell receptor beta chains in this list originate from one sample, sequenced in a study of shared clonotypes between healthy human individuals. It was CD45RO-negative cells, positively selected for CCR7, that made up naive CD8 cells, with terminally differentiated effector memory CD45RA+ cells excluded. The repertoire was sequenced with immunoSEQ multiplex PCR; TCRdb's copy has only in-frame clones and lacks some. The table shows around 620,000 clones, with roughly 95% occurring only once. The sample was naive CD8+ T cells sorted from blood. The origin of the receptors is a woman in her twenties or thirties in good health.

V and J are TRBV15 and TRBJ2-3; a weak D match, TRBD2 (6 bases). CDR3 length: 19 residues. With 3 bases removed from V and 3 bases from J, the gap between germline ends came to 25 bases. Germline values: CDR1 LNHNV, CDR2 YYDKDF (reference sequence). CDR3 in DNA: TGTGCCACCAGCAGGTACCCCCCCCGGTGGGACGGGAGAACAGATACGCAGTATTTT. The encoded protein is CATSRYPPRWDGRTDTQYF.

This clone has just one count. The chain couples TRBV28 to TRBJ1-5; TRBD1 matches at 8 bases. This CDR3 has 14 amino acids. Germline V gene data show CDR1 as MDHEN and CDR2 as SYDVKM. V trimming: 6 bases; J trimming: 4 bases; junction bases outside the gene matches: 5. As DNA, the CDR3 is TGTGCCAGCAGCTCCGGACAGGGAAATCAGCCCCAGCATTTT. As protein: CASSSGQGNQPQHF.

This clone has just one count. The chain employs TRBV9 and TRBJ2-3; D possibly corresponds to TRBD2 (6 bases). This CDR3 contains 17 residues. Germline-derived CDR1 and CDR2 are SGDLS and YYNGEE. V shed 3 bases and J shed 0 bases, with 17 bases lying between them. The CDR3 reads CASSAHPGGASTDTQYF. The CDR3 DNA is TGTGCCAGCAGCGCGCACCCTGGCGGGGCTAGCACAGATACGCAGTATTTT.

CDR3 residues: CASSLTTSGTSYEQYF. CDR3 bases: TGTGCCAGCAGCCTGACGACTAGCGGGACCTCCTACGAGCAGTACTTC. This chain joins TRBV7-8 and TRBJ2-7; 11 bases align to TRBD2. This CDR3 comprises 16 residues. Germline V gene data show CDR1 as SGHVS and CDR2 as FQNEAQ. V shed 5 bases, J shed 0 bases, and the junction held 6 bases outside the gene matches.

V is TRBV19 and J is TRBJ2-1; the D gene is possibly TRBD1 (5 bases). CDR1 and CDR2 (germline): LNHDA, SQIVND (reference sequence). The CDR3 totals 13 residues. Trimming left V 5 bases short and J 8 bases short, with 13 bases between. This chain's CDR3 is CASSGAGKDEQFF. CDR3 nucleotide sequence: TGTGCCAGTAGTGGGGCAGGGAAGGATGAGCAGTTCTTC.

Regarding this clone: Different DNA sequences within this sample yield the same CDR3. This CDR3 is CASSLDRAYNEQFF. The CDR3 DNA reads as TGCGCCAGCAGCTTGGACAGGGCATACAATGAGCAGTTCTTC. This chain joins TRBV5-1 and TRBJ2-1, with D possibly TRBD1 on 6 matching bases. Deletions cut 0 bases from V and 4 bases from J, with 8 bases between. This CDR3 is built from 14 residues. Germline CDR1 SGHRS, CDR2 YFSETQ.

In the case of this clone: Additional DNA sequences in this sample encode the identical CDR3. J is TRBJ2-1 and V is TRBV5-4; no clear D. Germline-derived CDR1 and CDR2 are SGHNT and YYREEE (reference sequence). The CDR3 runs 11 residues. The ends were cut back, 3 bases at V and 8 bases at J, with 6 bases in the middle. CDR3 loop: CASSSTHEQFF. The DNA of the CDR3 is TGTGCCAGCAGCTCCACCCATGAGCAGTTCTTC.

The V call is TRBV4-2, the J call TRBJ1-5; TRBD1 matches 8 bases. CDR3 length: 16 residues. V lost 2 bases and J lost 4; bases outside the gene matches: 7. CDR1 and CDR2 from the germline V gene are LGHNA and YNFKEQ. CDR3 sequence: CASSQTTGGRNQPQHF. The CDR3 DNA reads as TGTGCCAGCAGCCAAACAACAGGGGGACGGAATCAGCCCCAGCATTTT.

This clone has only one observation. Other DNA sequences in the same sample also yield this CDR3. CDR3 in amino acids: CASRAGGYNEQFF. For the CDR3, the DNA is TGTGCCAGCAGGGCGGGAGGTTACAATGAGCAGTTCTTC. The gene calls are TRBV2 and TRBJ2-1; 8 nucleotides agree with TRBD2. Per germline, CDR1 SNHLY and CDR2 FYNNEI. With 6 bases clipped from V and 4 bases from J, the junction kept 2 bases outside the gene matches. The CDR3 sequence is 13 residues long.

This rearrangement joins TRBV7-3 to TRBJ1-5; D gene unclear. The V end lost 3 bases, the J end lost 7 bases, and 7 bases lay between the germline ends. This CDR3 contains 12 residues. CDR1 and CDR2 from the germline V gene are SGHTA and FQGTGA. DNA of the CDR3: TGTGCCAGCAGCTTCTCCCACCAGCCCCAGCATTTT. As protein: CASSFSHQPQHF.

This chain joins TRBV4-1 and TRBJ2-7; D gene uncertain. Between the trimmed V and J ends, which lost 0 bases and 3 bases, there was a span of 12 bases. The CDR3 contains 15 residues. Germline lookup yields CDR1 MGHRA and CDR2 YSYEKL. The CDR3 loop is CASSQDSAGYYEQYF. CDR3 DNA sequence: TGCGCCAGCAGCCAAGATTCGGCAGGCTACTACGAGCAGTACTTC.

V is TRBV5-8 and J is TRBJ2-7; D is perhaps TRBD1 (6 bases). The V and J ends lost 4 bases and 2 bases respectively, with 13 bases between them. Germline-derived CDR1 and CDR2 are SGHTS and YDEGEE. The CDR3 is 14 residues long. The CDR3 DNA sequence: TGTGCCAGCAGCCAGGTGGGACAACCCTACGAGCAGTACTTC. Its protein is CASSQVGQPYEQYF.

This chain links TRBV5-1 with TRBJ2-5, with 10 bases identical to TRBD1. Germline values: CDR1 SGHRS, CDR2 YFSETQ. Unmatched junction bases numbered 7, after V lost 7 bases and J lost 4 bases. The CDR3 is made up of 14 amino acids. DNA for the CDR3: TGCGCCAGCTCCCTGGACAGGGGGGGAGAGACCCAGTACTTC. Translated, it gives CASSLDRGGETQYF.

CDR3 bases: TGTGCCAGCAGCCCGAGGACTAGCGGGAGCTACAATGAGCAGTTCTTC. Translation gives CASSPRTSGSYNEQFF. J is TRBJ2-1 and V is TRBV11-1; the match to TRBD2 covers 13 bases. The CDR3 spans 16 residues. Germline V gene lookup returns CDR1 SGHAT and CDR2 FQDESV (reference sequence). V shed 5 bases and J 3 bases; nucleotides not matched to a gene: 4. Together with reference TRBV11-1 and TRBJ2-1, the CDR3 gives the full variable domain: EAEVAQSPRYKITEKSQAVAFWCDPISGHATLYWYRQILGQGPELLVQFQDESVVDDSQLPKDRFSAERLKGVDSTLKIQPAELGDSAMYLCASSPRTSGSYNEQFFGPGTRLTVL.

This clone was detected once. This chain connects TRBV23-1 to TRBJ1-5, with TRBD1 as a possible D gene (5 bases). TRBV23-1 is marked as an open reading frame, function uncertain. This CDR3 has 15 amino acids. With 6 bases removed from V and 5 bases from J, the gap between germline ends came to 17 bases. CDR3 protein: CASRRRVSSDQPQHF. The CDR3 nucleotides are TGCGCCAGCAGGCGCAGGGTGAGTTCAGATCAGCCCCAGCATTTT.

The chain has TRBV7-8 and TRBJ2-2; D gene unclear. V lost 0 bases and J lost 7, with 9 bases in between. CDR1 is SGHVS and CDR2 is FQNEAQ in the germline V gene. The CDR3 has 14 residues. CDR3 sequence (DNA): TGTGCCAGCAGCTTAGCCGGACCCGGCGGGGAGCTGTTTTTT. Translation: CASSLAGPGGELFF.

V is TRBV13 and J is TRBJ2-1; D is perhaps TRBD2 (5 bases). CDR3 length equals 14 residues. CDR1 is PRHDT and CDR2 is FYEKMQ in the germline V gene (reference sequence). With 5 bases removed from V and 8 bases from J, the gap between germline ends came to 16 bases. CDR3 loop: CASSPKGAGDEQFF. CDR3 nucleotides: TGTGCCAGCAGCCCAAAGGGAGCCGGGGATGAGCAGTTCTTC.

This clone was seen a few times. The chain uses TRBV7-9 and TRBJ1-3; D is unclear. Trimming cost V 1 base and J 2 bases, with 6 bases left between them. This CDR3 has 14 residues. The germline CDR1 and CDR2 sequences are SEHNR and FQNEAQ (reference sequence). The CDR3 bases are TGTGCCAGCAGCTTAGGAGGGACTGGAAACACCATATATTTT. Translated, it gives CASSLGGTGNTIYF.

In DNA form, the CDR3 reads TGTGCCACCAGCAGAGGGGGACGTCGTAGCAATCAGCCCCAGCATTTT. Amino acid sequence: CATSRGGRRSNQPQHF. V and J are TRBV15 and TRBJ1-5; D might be TRBD1 (5 bases). The CDR3 consists of 16 residues. Trimming removed 1 base at V and 0 bases at J, with 10 bases between. Per germline, CDR1 LNHNV and CDR2 YYDKDF (reference sequence).

The chain joins TRBV10-3 to TRBJ2-7; D is undetermined. Germline CDR1 reads ENHRY; CDR2 reads SYGVKD. This CDR3 has 11 amino acids. Trimming removed 2 bases from V and 6 bases from J, with 5 bases in between. For the CDR3, the DNA is TGTGCCATCAGTGAGAACGGCGAGCAGTACTTC. Translating gives CAISENGEQYF.

A few counts support this clone. Other DNA sequences within the sample encode an identical CDR3. The chain links TRBV28 to TRBJ1-1, with 7 bases lining up with TRBD1. This CDR3 spans 13 amino acids. The germline gives CDR1 MDHEN, CDR2 SYDVKM. The V gene end was trimmed by 8 bases and the J gene end by 3 bases; junction bases not matched to a gene: 6. DNA for the CDR3: TGTGCCAGCTCCCTTCAGGGGGACACTGAAGCTTTCTTT. Translation: CASSLQGDTEAFF.

This chain joins TRBV27 and TRBJ1-1; tentative D call: TRBD1 (6 bases). Trimming took 3 bases from V and 5 from J, leaving 16 bases between them. Germline CDR1 is MNHEY and CDR2 is SMNVEV (reference sequence). The CDR3 is 15 residues long. The CDR3 nucleotides read TGTGCCAGCAGTTTTTCGGGGGGCGCCCCAACTGAAGCTTTCTTT. It encodes CASSFSGGAPTEAFF.

V gene TRBV6-1 combines with J gene TRBJ2-7; TRBD2 matches 9 bases. Germline lookup yields CDR1 MNHNS and CDR2 SASEGT. Trimming at V came to 5 bases and at J to 2 bases, leaving 7 bases not matched to a gene. The CDR3 consists of 15 residues. The CDR3 coding sequence is TGTGCCAGCAGTCTCAGCGGGAGGATCCCCTACGAGCAGTACTTC. Residues: CASSLSGRIPYEQYF.

The genes are TRBV7-9 and TRBJ2-1, with D perhaps matching TRBD1 or TRBD2 (5 bases each). CDR1 SEHNR and CDR2 FQNEAQ come from the germline V gene (reference sequence). CDR3 length: 12 amino acids. V was shortened by 5 bases and J by 15 bases, with 17 bases between the two germline ends. The CDR3 nucleotides are TGTGCCAGCAGCCCAAGGGACCTTAAGGTGTTCTTC. Translated, it gives CASSPRDLKVFF.

The chain has TRBV29-1 and TRBJ2-7, with D uncertain. In germline, CDR1 is SQVTM, CDR2 ANQGSEA. V lost 2 bases, J lost 2 bases, and 10 bases lay in between. CDR3 length: 13 residues. The CDR3 DNA is TGCAGCGTTGAAAAACCAAGTACCTACGAGCAGTACTTC. The encoded protein is CSVEKPSTYEQYF.

About this clone: This sample includes further DNA sequences coding for the same CDR3. The chain couples TRBV6-5 to TRBJ2-7, with 8 bases aligning to TRBD1. V dropped 2 bases and J dropped 4; count of bases not matched to a gene: 4. This CDR3 is built from 14 residues. Germline CDR1 MNHEY, CDR2 SVGAGI. The CDR3 DNA sequence: TGTGCCAGCAGTTACGGGCAGGGGGCGTACGAGCAGTACTTC. This sequence encodes CASSYGQGAYEQYF.

The genes are TRBV19 and TRBJ2-3; tentatively, D is TRBD2 (7 bases). CDR3 length equals 15 residues. CDR1 is LNHDA and CDR2 is SQIVND in the germline V gene (reference sequence). V gave up 5 bases and J gave up 2 bases, with 14 bases separating them. The CDR3 is CASSDGGRFTDTQYF. The CDR3 bases are TGTGCCAGTAGTGACGGGGGGCGCTTCACAGATACGCAGTATTTT.

The rearrangement uses TRBV28 and TRBJ2-6, with D possibly TRBD1 on 6 matching bases. Trimming stripped 4 bases from V and 0 bases from J, with 16 bases between. Per germline, CDR1 MDHEN and CDR2 SYDVKM. This CDR3 is built from 18 residues. The CDR3 region has the DNA TGTGCCAGCAGTTCCCACAGACAGGCGGTCTCTGGGGCCAACGTCCTGACTTTC. Protein sequence: CASSSHRQAVSGANVLTF.

This clone was seen just once. The DNA for the CDR3 is TGTGCCAGCAGCCAAGCGCGAACAGGGGGCTTGCAGCCCCAGCATTTT. This codes for CASSQARTGGLQPQHF. V gene TRBV14 combines with J gene TRBJ1-5, with TRBD1 matching 9 bases. This CDR3 comprises 16 residues. Germline V lookup: CDR1 SGHDN, CDR2 FVKESK. J lost 7 bases, V lost 1 base, and 8 bases had no gene match.

The chain combines TRBV28 with TRBJ2-1; unclear D gene. The CDR3 covers 14 residues. Germline CDR1 MDHEN, CDR2 SYDVKM. The germline V and J ends were trimmed by 1 base and 4 bases, with 8 bases remaining between them. The CDR3 coding sequence is TGTGCCAGCAGTTTATCGCTGGGATACAATGAGCAGTTCTTC. Its protein is CASSLSLGYNEQFF.

The chain is built from TRBV19 and TRBJ1-4; D not resolved. The V gene lost 7 bases and the J gene lost 2 bases, with 20 bases spanning the gap. The CDR3 has 17 residues. From germline, CDR1 is LNHDA and CDR2 SQIVND (reference sequence). The chain's CDR3 is CASKLTQFAATNEKLFF. CDR3 in DNA: TGTGCCAGTAAATTGACACAGTTTGCAGCGACTAATGAAAAACTGTTTTTT.

The V and J genes are TRBV27 and TRBJ2-7, with D possibly called TRBD1 or TRBD2 (6 bases each). CDR1 is MNHEY, CDR2 SMNVEV, per germline (reference sequence). The CDR3 has 16 residues. V lost 6 bases and J lost 4, with 22 bases in between. The CDR3 nucleotides read TGTGCCAGCAGCCCTATCGGGGGCTTAGGAACTTACGAGCAGTACTTC. This gives the protein CASSPIGGLGTYEQYF.